The source of this T cell receptor beta chain is a study of T cells in localized non-small cell lung cancer. TCRdb's table, derived via immunoSEQ multiplex PCR, lists solely in-frame clones and lacks some. There are around 92,000 clones in the sample; just over 90% occur only once, and approximately 4% lies in the top ten. This clone occurred a few times. J lost 3 bases, V lost 7 bases, and 6 bases had no gene match. The germline gives CDR1 SQVTM, CDR2 ANQGSEA. The CDR3 has 13 amino acids. The chain has TRBV29-1 and TRBJ2-1, with 7 bases aligning to TRBD2. The sequenced sample was PBMCs, obtained before any cancer treatment. The clonotype originates from a woman between 35 and 75 years old with stage II squamous cell lung carcinoma. CDR3 coding DNA: TGCAGCGCCCGGGACTACAACTACAATGAGCAGTTCTTC. Translation gives CSARDYNYNEQFF.